The 11 T cell receptor beta chains below were found in one sample sequenced in a study of graft-versus-host responses after intestinal transplantation. Libraries were prepared by immunoSEQ multiplex PCR; TCRdb keeps only in-frame clonotypes and omits some of them. The sample yields about 130,000 clones, about nine tenths seen once. Their antigen targets remain unknown. The sample here was unstimulated CD4+ T cells sorted from spleen or lymph node cells, taken before intestinal transplant. Receptors were obtained from a human donor who received an intestinal transplant.

The chain is built from TRBV30 and TRBJ2-7, with D perhaps matching TRBD1 (5 bases). CDR3 length equals 11 residues. V gave up 5 bases and J gave up 2 bases, with 7 bases separating them. The germline gives CDR1 GTSNPN, CDR2 SVGIG (reference sequence). In DNA form, the CDR3 reads TGTGCCTGGGCAGGGCCCTACGAGCAGTACTTC. Protein: CAWAGPYEQYF. Variable domain in full (rest from reference TRBV30 and TRBJ2-7): SQTIHQWPATLVQPVGSPLSLECTVEGTSNPNLYWYRQAAGRGLQLLFYSVGIGQISSEVPQNLSASRPQDRQFILSSKKLLLSDSGFYLCAWAGPYEQYFGPGTRLTVT.

This chain uses TRBV27 with TRBJ2-7, with unresolved D. The germline V gene encodes CDR1 MNHEY and CDR2 SMNVEV (reference sequence). Trimming stripped 3 bases from V and 3 bases from J, with 9 bases between. The CDR3 loop spans 13 amino acids. The CDR3 spells CASSFYQGYEQYF. The DNA for the CDR3 is TGTGCCAGCAGTTTTTACCAAGGCTACGAGCAGTACTTC.

The V call is TRBV28, the J call TRBJ1-1, with D possibly being TRBD1 (5 bases). The CDR3 is 14 amino acids. With 2 bases removed from V and 5 bases from J, the gap between germline ends came to 12 bases. CDR1 is MDHEN, CDR2 SYDVKM, per germline. CDR3 sequence: CASSLTQAKTEAFF. The DNA for the CDR3 is TGTGCCAGCAGTTTAACACAGGCTAAGACTGAAGCTTTCTTT.

The chain employs TRBV9 and TRBJ2-1; 7 bases fit TRBD2. V shed 4 bases and J 8 bases; nucleotides not matched to a gene: 6. Germline lookup yields CDR1 SGDLS and CDR2 YYNGEE. CDR3 length: 13 residues. The CDR3 reads CASSRGRADEQFF. CDR3 DNA: TGTGCCAGCAGCCGGGGGAGGGCTGATGAGCAGTTCTTC.

This sequence joins TRBV5-1 and TRBJ2-1, with a tentative D call TRBD2 (6 bases). Germline CDR1 reads SGHRS; CDR2 reads YFSETQ. CDR3 length: 15 amino acids. V was pared by 4 bases and J by 4 bases, with 15 bases between. As DNA, the CDR3 is TGCGCCAGCAGCGAGTCGGGAGCAGCATACAATGAGCAGTTCTTC. Its protein product is CASSESGAAYNEQFF.

The table lists this clone with a few counts. This chain connects TRBV14 to TRBJ1-3; no clear D. CDR3 length equals 14 residues. CDR1 is SGHDN, CDR2 FVKESK, per germline. V lost 0 bases and J lost 0, with 3 bases in between. CDR3 region: CASSQELSGNTIYF. In DNA, the CDR3 is TGTGCCAGCAGCCAAGAACTCTCTGGAAACACCATATATTTT.

This chain connects TRBV6-5 to TRBJ2-3, with D possibly TRBD2 on 6 matching bases. Trimming took off 6 bases at V and 4 bases at J, with 17 bases between the two ends. The CDR3 spans 15 residues. The germline V gene has CDR1 MNHEY and CDR2 SVGAGI. In DNA, the CDR3 is TGTGCCAGCAGCCTCGGCGCAGGGAGGTCAGATACGCAGTATTTT. Its protein product is CASSLGAGRSDTQYF.

The chain is built from TRBV27 and TRBJ1-1; 8 bases line up with TRBD1. V lost 5 bases and J lost 7; bases outside the gene matches: 9. Germline lookup yields CDR1 MNHEY and CDR2 SMNVEV (reference sequence). This CDR3 region has 14 residues. CDR3 in amino acids: CASSRFPGQDEAFF. The CDR3 DNA is TGTGCCAGCAGTCGCTTCCCGGGACAGGATGAAGCTTTCTTT.

The chain is built from TRBV5-1 and TRBJ2-7; 13 bases match TRBD2. This CDR3 has 15 residues. Germline V gene lookup returns CDR1 SGHRS and CDR2 YFSETQ. After removal of 4 bases from V and 4 bases from J, the junction contained 5 bases not matched to a gene. The CDR3 spells CASSAGLAGVYEQYF. CDR3 bases: TGCGCCAGCAGCGCCGGACTAGCGGGAGTATACGAGCAGTACTTC.

The rearrangement links TRBV5-1 to TRBJ2-7; D is unresolved. Germline CDR1 SGHRS, CDR2 YFSETQ. There are 15 residues in the CDR3. The germline V and J ends were trimmed by 0 bases and 2 bases, with 12 bases remaining between them. The chain's CDR3 is CASSLGSGATYEQYF. CDR3 bases: TGCGCCAGCAGCTTGGGATCAGGTGCCACCTACGAGCAGTACTTC.

The CDR3 coding sequence is TGTGCCAGCAGGATAACAGGGGACTCACCCCTCCACTTT. The encoded protein is CASRITGDSPLHF. V and J are TRBV6-5 and TRBJ1-6; 7 bases align to TRBD1. Germline lookup yields CDR1 MNHEY and CDR2 SVGAGI. The CDR3 runs to 13 residues. After removal of 6 bases from V and 10 bases from J, the junction contained 6 bases not matched to a gene.